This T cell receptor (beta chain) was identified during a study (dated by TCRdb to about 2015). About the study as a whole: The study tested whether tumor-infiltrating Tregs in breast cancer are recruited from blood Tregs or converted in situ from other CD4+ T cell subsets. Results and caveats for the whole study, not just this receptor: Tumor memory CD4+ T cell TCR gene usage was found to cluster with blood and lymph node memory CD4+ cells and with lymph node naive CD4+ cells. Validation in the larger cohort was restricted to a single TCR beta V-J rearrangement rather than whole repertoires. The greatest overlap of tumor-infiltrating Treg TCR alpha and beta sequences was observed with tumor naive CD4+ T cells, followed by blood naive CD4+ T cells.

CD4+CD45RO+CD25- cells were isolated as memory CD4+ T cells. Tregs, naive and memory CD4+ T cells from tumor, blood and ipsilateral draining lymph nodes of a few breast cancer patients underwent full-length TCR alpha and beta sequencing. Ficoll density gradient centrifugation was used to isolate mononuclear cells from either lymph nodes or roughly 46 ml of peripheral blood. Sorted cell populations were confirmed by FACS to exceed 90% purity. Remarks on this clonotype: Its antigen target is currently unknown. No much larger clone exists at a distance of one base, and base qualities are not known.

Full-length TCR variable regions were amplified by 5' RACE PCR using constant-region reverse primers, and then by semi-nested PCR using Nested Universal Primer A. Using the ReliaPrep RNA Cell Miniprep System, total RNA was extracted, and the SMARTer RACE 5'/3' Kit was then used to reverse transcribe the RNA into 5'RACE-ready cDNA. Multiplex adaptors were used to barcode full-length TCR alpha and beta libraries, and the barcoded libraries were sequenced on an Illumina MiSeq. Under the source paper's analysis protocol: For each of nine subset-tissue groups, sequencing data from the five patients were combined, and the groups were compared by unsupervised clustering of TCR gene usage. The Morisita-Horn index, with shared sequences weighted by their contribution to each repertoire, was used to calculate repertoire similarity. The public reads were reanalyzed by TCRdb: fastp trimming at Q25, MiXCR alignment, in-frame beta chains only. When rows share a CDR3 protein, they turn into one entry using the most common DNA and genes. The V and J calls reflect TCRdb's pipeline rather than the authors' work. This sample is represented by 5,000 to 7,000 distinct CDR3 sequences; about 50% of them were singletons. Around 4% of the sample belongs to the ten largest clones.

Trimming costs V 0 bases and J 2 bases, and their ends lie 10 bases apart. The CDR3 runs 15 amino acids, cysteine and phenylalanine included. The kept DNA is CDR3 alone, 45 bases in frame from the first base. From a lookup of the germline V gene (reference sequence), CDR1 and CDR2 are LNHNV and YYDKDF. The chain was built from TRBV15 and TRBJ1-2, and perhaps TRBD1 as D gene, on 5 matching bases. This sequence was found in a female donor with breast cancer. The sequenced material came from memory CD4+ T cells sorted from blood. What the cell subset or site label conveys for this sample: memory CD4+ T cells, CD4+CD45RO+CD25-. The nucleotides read TGTGCCACCAGCAGAGAGGGTGGGGGGAACTATGGCTACACCTTC. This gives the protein CATSREGGGNYGYTF.